The 10 T cell receptor beta chains below all came from one sample that was sequenced in a study of shared clonotypes between healthy human individuals. Assay used: immunoSEQ multiplex PCR; TCRdb lists only in-frame clones, some missing. The table includes about 1.4 million clones, roughly 95% detected once. The source material was naive CD4+ T cells sorted from blood. Documented subset: CD45RA+ positively selected. The receptors stem from a man aged 30 to 45 in good health.

The chain recombines TRBV21-1 with TRBJ2-7. TRBV21-1 is listed as a pseudogene. The CDR3 is made up of 15 amino acids. The CDR3 DNA reads TGTGCCAGCAGCAAAGGGACGGTGGGATCCTACGAGCAGTACTTC. Amino acids: CASSKGTVGSYEQYF.

For this clone: The sample holds other DNA sequences that translate to the same CDR3. This chain links TRBV5-6 with TRBJ2-3, with 9 bases aligning to TRBD2. Germline CDR1 reads SGHDT; CDR2 reads YYEEEE. The CDR3 spans 15 residues. The V and J ends lost 4 bases and 3 bases, in that order; junction bases with no gene match: 6. The CDR3 DNA follows: TGTGCCAGCAGCCTTCGGGCGGGGGGGACAGATACGCAGTATTTT. It translates to CASSLRAGGTDTQYF.

This CDR3 is CASSSPTYEQYF. Here the CDR3 DNA reads TGTGCCAGCAGTTCCCCAACATACGAGCAGTACTTC. The genes are TRBV6-5 and TRBJ2-7, with D unclear. Germline values: CDR1 MNHEY, CDR2 SVGAGI. V lost 4 bases and J lost 4, with 8 bases in between. This CDR3 comprises 12 residues.

As regards this clone: Other nucleotide sequences from this sample produce the same CDR3. The chain is built from TRBV7-9 and TRBJ2-1; no clear D gene. Trimming stripped 1 base from V and 4 bases from J, with 2 bases between. Per germline, CDR1 SEHNR and CDR2 FQNEAQ (reference sequence). The CDR3 runs 12 residues. The CDR3 reads CASSLDYNEQFF. CDR3 nucleotide sequence: TGTGCCAGCAGCTTAGATTACAATGAGCAGTTCTTC.

The chain joins TRBV10-3 to TRBJ2-2; possibly TRBD1 or TRBD2 for D (5 bases each). Trimming left V 5 bases short and J 5 bases short, with 15 bases between. This CDR3 comprises 15 residues. Germline loops: CDR1 ENHRY, CDR2 SYGVKD. CDR3 amino acids: CAISLRGVRTGELFF. CDR3 nucleotide sequence: TGTGCCATCAGTCTTCGGGGCGTAAGGACCGGGGAGCTGTTTTTT.

V and J are TRBV5-1 and TRBJ2-5; no firm D call. Deletions cut 7 bases from V and 13 bases from J, with 20 bases between. Per germline, CDR1 SGHRS and CDR2 YFSETQ. This CDR3 region has 12 residues. This CDR3 reads CASYPATRKRYF. The CDR3 DNA sequence: TGCGCCAGCTATCCAGCGACTCGGAAACGGTACTTC.

The J gene is TRBJ2-7, the V gene TRBV7-8, with D tentatively TRBD1 (6 bases). The CDR3 sequence is 13 residues long. V was shortened by 5 bases and J by 5 bases, with 13 bases between the two germline ends. Per germline, CDR1 SGHVS and CDR2 FQNEAQ. CDR3 region: CASSRGQGNEQYF. DNA for the CDR3: TGTGCCAGCAGCCGCGGGCAGGGGAACGAGCAGTACTTC.

V and J are TRBV28 and TRBJ2-2; D may correspond to TRBD1 or TRBD2 (7 bases each). The CDR3 contains 16 residues. Trimming stripped 7 bases from V and 5 bases from J, with 20 bases between. CDR1 is MDHEN, CDR2 SYDVKM, per germline. Written as DNA, the CDR3 is TGTGCCAGCACCACCAATGGGAGGGGGCGAACCGGGGAGCTGTTTTTT. This codes for CASTTNGRGRTGELFF.

This chain links TRBV5-1 with TRBJ1-1; the D is unclear. The V end was cut by 1 base, the J end by 5 bases, with 15 bases between. The CDR3 consists of 15 residues. Per germline, CDR1 SGHRS and CDR2 YFSETQ. DNA for the CDR3: TGCGCCAGCAGCTTGTTTGTGGGAGGGCAGACTGAAGCTTTCTTT. Its translation: CASSLFVGGQTEAFF.

As regards this clone: The identical CDR3 is also encoded by other nucleotide sequences in the sample. The V gene is TRBV6-5, the J gene TRBJ2-3; D is perhaps TRBD2 (7 bases). The V end lost 2 bases, the J end lost 3 bases, and 12 bases lay between the germline ends. The CDR3 is made up of 15 amino acids. The germline gives CDR1 MNHEY, CDR2 SVGAGI. In DNA, the CDR3 is TGTGCCAGCAGTTACGGGGGGGGGCCAACAGATACGCAGTATTTT. Translation gives CASSYGGGPTDTQYF.